These 18 T cell receptor beta chains originate from one sample sequenced in a study of long-term antiretroviral therapy in people with HIV. Sequencing relied on immunoSEQ assay v3.0, run at survey level. Only in-frame clones appear in the TCRdb table, and some are missing; sequencing was by immunoSEQ multiplex PCR. The table records more than 35,000 clones, about 94% of them present only once. Sequencing used unsorted PBMCs, obtained 4.1 years after starting antiretroviral therapy. Receptors were obtained from a woman aged 50 to 65 with HIV.

V usage is TRBV10-2 and J usage is TRBJ2-3; D not resolved. Trimming removed 6 bases at V and 6 bases at J, with 16 bases between. Per germline, CDR1 WSHSY and CDR2 SAAADI. This CDR3 has 14 amino acids. The CDR3 DNA reads as TGCGCCAGCAGGGTAGGGCTACTTCGGGATACGCAGTATTTT. This codes for CASRVGLLRDTQYF.

This chain connects TRBV19 to TRBJ1-3, with D tentatively TRBD1 (5 bases). With 9 bases removed from V and 4 bases from J, the gap between germline ends came to 13 bases. Per the germline V gene, CDR1 is LNHDA and CDR2 is SQIVND (reference sequence). The CDR3 spans 13 residues. The CDR3 region is CASSGFGGNTIYF. CDR3 bases: TGTGCCAGCTCAGGGTTTGGCGGAAACACCATATATTTT.

This chain uses TRBV5-1 with TRBJ2-7; TRBD1 aligns across 8 bases. V dropped 0 bases and J dropped 1; count of bases not matched to a gene: 3. This CDR3 contains 15 residues. CDR1 and CDR2 (germline): SGHRS, YFSETQ. DNA of the CDR3: TGCGCCAGCAGCTTGGCAGGGGGCGCATCCTACGAGCAGTACTTC. It encodes CASSLAGGASYEQYF.

The gene calls are TRBV7-3 and TRBJ2-3, with D unresolved. Trimming left V 5 bases short and J 7 bases short, with 10 bases between. Germline V gives CDR1 SGHTA, CDR2 FQGTGA. This CDR3 contains 12 residues. In DNA, the CDR3 is TGTGCCAGCAGCCAAACCGGGTATACGCAGTATTTT. Protein product: CASSQTGYTQYF.

V gene TRBV7-6 combines with J gene TRBJ2-1, with 7 bases that match TRBD1. The CDR3 runs 17 residues. With 2 bases clipped from V and 5 bases from J, the junction kept 12 bases outside the gene matches. In germline, CDR1 is SGHVS, CDR2 FNYEAQ. The CDR3 is CASSLLGTGQWDNEQFF. CDR3 nucleotides: TGTGCCAGCAGCTTATTGGGGACGGGACAGTGGGACAATGAGCAGTTCTTC.

V usage is TRBV7-2 and J usage is TRBJ2-1; 9 nucleotides align to TRBD2. The CDR3 consists of 15 residues. V lost 5 bases and J lost 8; bases outside the gene matches: 10. Germline values: CDR1 SGHTA, CDR2 FQGNSA. DNA for the CDR3: TGTGCCAGCAGCCCCTTTGGCGGGGGGGGGTATGAGCAGTTCTTC. Translating gives CASSPFGGGGYEQFF.

This chain links TRBV11-2 with TRBJ2-6, with D perhaps TRBD2 (5 bases). The germline CDR1 and CDR2 sequences are SGHAT and FQNNGV. The CDR3 consists of 18 residues. The germline V and J ends were trimmed by 5 bases and 1 base, with 18 bases remaining between them. CDR3 residues: CASSTIIGGASGANVLTF. The DNA for the CDR3 is TGTGCCAGCAGCACTATAATTGGAGGAGCTTCTGGGGCCAACGTCCTGACTTTC.

The chain has TRBV19 and TRBJ2-5; the match to TRBD2 covers 15 bases. Per germline, CDR1 LNHDA and CDR2 SQIVND (reference sequence). The CDR3 sequence is 17 residues long. Germline trimming cut 6 bases from V and 4 bases from J; bases unmatched to any gene: 9. In DNA, the CDR3 is TGTGCCAGTAGCGTCTGGACTAGCGGGGGGGCTCCAGAGACCCAGTACTTC. Its translation is CASSVWTSGGAPETQYF.

The V and J genes are TRBV19 and TRBJ2-3, with D tentatively TRBD2 (6 bases). The CDR3 loop spans 15 amino acids. Looked up from germline, CDR1 is LNHDA and CDR2 is SQIVND (reference sequence). Trimming removed 3 bases from V and 0 bases from J, with 10 bases in between. In DNA, the CDR3 is TGTGCCAGTAGTATGGGGACTGCTAGCACAGATACGCAGTATTTT. This gives the protein CASSMGTASTDTQYF.

V gene TRBV21-1 combines with J gene TRBJ2-7; the listed D gene, TRBD1, was not tested against the DNA. TRBV21-1 is a pseudogene locus. The CDR3 loop spans 16 amino acids. CDR3 sequence reads: CASSRKVWGMAYEQYF. The CDR3 nucleotides are TGTGCCAGCAGCAGAAAAGTCTGGGGCATGGCCTACGAGCAGTACTTC.

The chain recombines TRBV21-1 with TRBJ1-5; TRBD1, the table's D call, lacks a check against the DNA. TRBV21-1 is designated a pseudogene. There are 15 residues in the CDR3. In DNA, the CDR3 is TGTGCCAGCAGTAAACCAGGGGGCAGGTATCAGCCCCAGCATTTT. It encodes CASSKPGGRYQPQHF.

This clone was detected only once. The chain carries TRBV15 and TRBJ2-7; 7 bases map to TRBD2. Trimming cost V 4 bases and J 5 bases; bases outside gene matches: 11. The CDR3 consists of 15 residues. Germline V gene data show CDR1 as LNHNV and CDR2 as YYDKDF (reference sequence). Written as DNA, the CDR3 is TGTGCCACCAGCAAACCCAGCGGGGCCCCAAACGAGCAGTACTTC. It codes for CATSKPSGAPNEQYF.

Only one count was recorded for this clone. The chain has TRBV6-6 and TRBJ1-5, with D unresolved. The V gene lost 7 bases and the J gene lost 5 bases, with 18 bases spanning the gap. The germline V gene has CDR1 MNHNY and CDR2 SVGAGI (reference sequence). The CDR3 loop spans 15 amino acids. CDR3 loop: CASTLDPSLHQPQHF. In nucleotides, the CDR3 is TGTGCCAGCACCCTGGACCCGTCCCTCCATCAGCCCCAGCATTTT.

The V gene is TRBV9, the J gene TRBJ2-7; the D gene is possibly TRBD2 (6 bases). With 0 bases removed from V and 6 bases from J, the gap between germline ends came to 13 bases. The V gene's germline CDR1 is SGDLS and CDR2 YYNGEE. This CDR3 has 14 amino acids. DNA of the CDR3: TGTGCCAGCAGCGTAGGCCCCATGGAGGGCGAGCAGTACTTC. Translated: CASSVGPMEGEQYF.

This chain uses TRBV30 with TRBJ1-2, with D possibly being TRBD1 (5 bases). The germline V gene has CDR1 GTSNPN and CDR2 SVGIG (reference sequence). V was trimmed by 8 bases and J by 7 bases, leaving 17 bases between them. This CDR3 has 12 residues. The CDR3 DNA follows: TGTGCCCGCTCGGTGGGGACCGGTGGCTACACCTTC. As protein: CARSVGTGGYTF.

V usage is TRBV6-1 and J usage is TRBJ1-2, with a tentative D call TRBD1 (5 bases). The CDR3 extends over 13 amino acids. Per the germline V gene, CDR1 is MNHNS and CDR2 is SASEGT. Trimming removed 10 bases from V and 8 bases from J, with 20 bases in between. CDR3 sequence reads: CATPATVVFGYTF. CDR3 DNA: TGTGCCACCCCTGCGACAGTGGTCTTCGGCTACACCTTC.

The rearrangement joins TRBV28 to TRBJ1-1; weak D call: TRBD1 (6 bases). The V end was cut by 6 bases, the J end by 7 bases, with 18 bases between. The CDR3 sequence is 14 residues long. From germline, CDR1 is MDHEN and CDR2 SYDVKM. The chain's CDR3 is CASRSGVTGHEAFF. The CDR3 DNA is TGTGCCAGCAGGTCGGGGGTGACAGGACATGAAGCTTTCTTT. The variable domain in full, completed from reference TRBV28 and TRBJ1-1, reads DVKVTQSSRYLVKRTGEKVFLECVQDMDHENMFWYRQDPGLGLRLIYFSYDVKMKEKGDIPEGYSVSREKKERFSLILESASTNQTSMYLCASRSGVTGHEAFFGQGTRLTVV.

The chain joins TRBV5-1 to TRBJ1-1; 7 bases align to TRBD1. In germline, CDR1 is SGHRS, CDR2 YFSETQ. Losses at the gene ends were 4 bases for V and 0 bases for J; bases not matched to a gene: 12. This CDR3 contains 17 residues. DNA for the CDR3: TGCGCCAGCAGCCCATCGGGACAGCACAATATGAACACTGAAGCTTTCTTT. Encoded protein: CASSPSGQHNMNTEAFF.